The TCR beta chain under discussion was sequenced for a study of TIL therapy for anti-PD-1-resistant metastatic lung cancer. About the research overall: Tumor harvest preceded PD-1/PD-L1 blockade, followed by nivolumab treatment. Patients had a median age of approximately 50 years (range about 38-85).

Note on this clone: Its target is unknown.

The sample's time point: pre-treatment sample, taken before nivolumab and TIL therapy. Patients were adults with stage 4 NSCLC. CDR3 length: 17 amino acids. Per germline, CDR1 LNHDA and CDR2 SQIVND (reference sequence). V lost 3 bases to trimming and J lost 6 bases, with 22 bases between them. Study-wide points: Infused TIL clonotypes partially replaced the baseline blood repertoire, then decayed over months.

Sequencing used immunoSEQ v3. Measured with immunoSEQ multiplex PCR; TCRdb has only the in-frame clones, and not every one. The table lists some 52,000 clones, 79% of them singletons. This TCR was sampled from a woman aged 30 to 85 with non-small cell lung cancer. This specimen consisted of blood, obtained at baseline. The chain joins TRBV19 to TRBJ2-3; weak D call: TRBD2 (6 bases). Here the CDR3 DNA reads TGTGCCAGTAGTATTCCCCCTCTCGCGGGAATCATGGATACGCAGTATTTT. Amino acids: CASSIPPLAGIMDTQYF.